Below, 18 T cell receptor beta chains from the same sample are listed, as sequenced in a study of blood T cell repertoires in COVID-19. Repertoires were generated with immunoSEQ multiplex PCR, while TCRdb's copy carries only in-frame clones and drops some. The data contain under 150,000 clones, around 85% of them singletons. The specimen was peripheral blood. These receptors all come from a woman aged 60 to 75 with COVID-19, enrolled during active disease.

The chain is built from TRBV19 and TRBJ2-7, with TRBD2 identical over 9 bases. The CDR3 is made up of 15 amino acids. Germline-derived CDR1 and CDR2 are LNHDA and SQIVND (reference sequence). The V gene end was trimmed by 6 bases and the J gene end by 4 bases; junction bases not matched to a gene: 10. The CDR3 loop reads CASSSLSGGTYEQYF. For the CDR3, the DNA is TGTGCCAGTAGCTCCTTGAGCGGGGGGACGTACGAGCAGTACTTC.

The chain is built from TRBV5-1 and TRBJ1-6, with 8 bases that match TRBD1. V lost 3 bases to trimming and J lost 7 bases; unmatched junction nucleotides: 9. Germline CDR1 SGHRS, CDR2 YFSETQ. CDR3 length: 16 amino acids. The DNA for the CDR3 is TGCGCCAGCAGCTCACAACAGGGGGTAGAAAATTCACCCCTCCACTTT. As protein: CASSSQQGVENSPLHF.

The chain combines TRBV28 with TRBJ2-1, with D hard to call. Germline assignment: CDR1 MDHEN and CDR2 SYDVKM. Trimming removed 5 bases at V and 3 bases at J, with 11 bases between. The CDR3 contains 14 residues. CDR3 residues: CASSPNTLYNEQFF. CDR3 in DNA: TGTGCCAGCAGTCCCAACACGCTCTACAATGAGCAGTTCTTC.

This sequence joins TRBV27 and TRBJ2-1; TRBD1 aligns across 8 bases. The CDR3 consists of 15 residues. The ends lost 2 bases at V and 2 bases at J; junction bases unmatched: 2. Per germline, CDR1 MNHEY and CDR2 SMNVEV (reference sequence). CDR3 DNA sequence: TGTGCCAGCAGTTTAGGGACAGGAGCCTACAATGAGCAGTTCTTC. Translating gives CASSLGTGAYNEQFF.

V and J are TRBV7-6 and TRBJ2-1; 9 bases fit TRBD2. Per the germline V gene, CDR1 is SGHVS and CDR2 is FNYEAQ. CDR3 length: 18 amino acids. V was pared by 4 bases and J by 0 bases, with 10 bases of the junction left unmatched. The CDR3 DNA is TGTGCCAGCAGCTCCCAAGCGGGGGGCTCCTTCTCCTACAATGAGCAGTTCTTC. Its translation is CASSSQAGGSFSYNEQFF.

The chain has TRBV12-5 and TRBJ1-1, with 7 bases lining up with TRBD1. CDR1 is LGHNT and CDR2 is FRNRAP in the germline V gene. This CDR3 comprises 16 residues. The trim removed 1 base at V and 2 bases at J, leaving 7 bases unmatched. The CDR3 here is CASGLGDRDLNTEAFF. DNA for the CDR3: TGTGCTAGTGGTTTGGGAGACAGGGATCTAAACACTGAAGCTTTCTTT.

The V gene is TRBV24-1, the J gene TRBJ2-6, with TRBD2 matching over 13 bases. Germline V lookup: CDR1 KGHDR, CDR2 SFDVKD. Germline trimming cut 3 bases from V and 0 bases from J; bases unmatched to any gene: 4. CDR3 length equals 19 residues. The CDR3 DNA reads TGTGCCACCAGTGATCCCCGGACTAGCGGGGGCTCTGGGGCCAACGTCCTGACTTTC. Protein sequence: CATSDPRTSGGSGANVLTF.

The sample holds one count of this clone. The V call is TRBV7-8, the J call TRBJ2-1; 9 bases are shared with TRBD1. V shed 2 bases, J shed 6 bases, and the junction held 8 bases outside the gene matches. Germline V lookup: CDR1 SGHVS, CDR2 FQNEAQ. The CDR3 is made up of 16 amino acids. CDR3 loop: CASSLPLGQGVNEQFF. DNA of the CDR3: TGTGCCAGCAGCTTACCCCTGGGACAGGGAGTCAATGAGCAGTTCTTC. Variable domain in full (rest from reference TRBV7-8 and TRBJ2-1): GAGVSQSPRYKVAKRGQDVALRCDPISGHVSLFWYQQALGQGPEFLTYFQNEAQLDKSGLPSDRFFAERPEGSVSTLKIQRTQQEDSAVYLCASSLPLGQGVNEQFFGPGTRLTVL.

The chain employs TRBV13 and TRBJ2-7, with D possibly being TRBD1 (6 bases). The CDR3 extends over 16 amino acids. Germline V CDR1 and CDR2: PRHDT, FYEKMQ (reference sequence). V shed 5 bases and J shed 0 bases, with 17 bases lying between them. The DNA of the CDR3 is TGTGCCAGCAGCCCCCTTGGGGGCAGCAACTCCTACGAGCAGTACTTC. Translation: CASSPLGGSNSYEQYF.

The chain carries TRBV10-2 and TRBJ2-3, with 8 bases lining up with TRBD2. V lost 2 bases, J lost 3 bases, and 7 bases stayed unmatched. Germline assignment: CDR1 WSHSY and CDR2 SAAADI. CDR3 length equals 16 residues. The CDR3 region is CASSERAGGNTDTQYF. The DNA of the CDR3 is TGCGCCAGCAGTGAGAGGGCGGGGGGCAATACAGATACGCAGTATTTT.

The rearrangement links TRBV10-1 to TRBJ2-1; 8 nucleotides match TRBD2. This CDR3 has 15 residues. V lost 3 bases, J lost 7 bases, and 8 bases stayed unmatched. The V gene's germline CDR1 is WNHNN and CDR2 SYGVQD (reference sequence). CDR3 region: CASSDLRGGLNEQFF. The CDR3 DNA reads TGCGCCAGCAGTGACCTTCGGGGGGGCCTTAATGAGCAGTTCTTC.

The chain is built from TRBV11-2 and TRBJ2-3, with 8 nucleotides matching TRBD2. V gave up 0 bases and J gave up 0 bases; unmatched junction bases: 11. Germline V gene lookup returns CDR1 SGHAT and CDR2 FQNNGV. This CDR3 region has 19 residues. The chain's CDR3 is CASSLDLPAGALSTDTQYF. The CDR3 DNA sequence: TGTGCCAGCAGCTTAGATCTCCCAGCGGGGGCCCTAAGCACAGATACGCAGTATTTT.

For the CDR3, the DNA is TGTGCCAGCAGCCCCAAATTCCGACTAGCGGGGGACCTACTAAAAGAGACCCAGTACTTC. Translation gives CASSPKFRLAGDLLKETQYF. V is TRBV7-8 and J is TRBJ2-5; 12 nucleotides match TRBD2. The CDR3 has 20 residues. Germline V CDR1 and CDR2: SGHVS, FQNEAQ. Trimming removed 5 bases from V and 3 bases from J; junction bases left unmatched: 19.

This sequence joins TRBV19 and TRBJ1-5; a possible D gene is TRBD1 (5 bases). The CDR3 contains 14 residues. Trimming cost V 3 bases and J 6 bases, with 12 bases left between them. The germline gives CDR1 LNHDA, CDR2 SQIVND (reference sequence). For the CDR3, the DNA is TGTGCCAGTAGTATCGGTAGGGGTGGTCAGCCCCAGCATTTT. Its translation is CASSIGRGGQPQHF.

This rearrangement joins TRBV3-1 (or the pseudogene TRBV3-2) to TRBJ1-5; a weak D match, TRBD1 (6 bases). Between the trimmed V and J ends, which lost 2 bases and 5 bases, there was a span of 13 bases. Germline V gene lookup returns CDR1 LGHDT and CDR2 YNNKEL (reference sequence). This CDR3 spans 15 amino acids. The CDR3 DNA follows: TGTGCCAGCAGCCAATTTTCAGGGGCACATCAGCCCCAGCATTTT. It specifies CASSQFSGAHQPQHF.

J is TRBJ2-5 and V is TRBV27; 7 bases map to TRBD1. There are 15 residues in the CDR3. J was trimmed by 5 bases and V by 4 bases; bases with no gene match: 10. Germline V CDR1 and CDR2: MNHEY, SMNVEV (reference sequence). The DNA of the CDR3 is TGTGCCAGCAGTTCAGCCAGACAGGGTCGGGAGACCCAGTACTTC. Amino acid sequence: CASSSARQGRETQYF.

V is TRBV25-1 and J is TRBJ2-7; 12 bases match TRBD1. V shed 8 bases, J shed 4 bases, and the junction held 6 bases outside the gene matches. The CDR3 covers 14 residues. Germline V CDR1 and CDR2: MGHDK, SYGVNS. In DNA form, the CDR3 reads TGTGCCAGCCGACCGGGACAGGGGGCTTACGAGCAGTACTTC. Protein product: CASRPGQGAYEQYF.

The rearrangement links TRBV10-3 to TRBJ2-1; 10 nucleotides line up with TRBD2. This CDR3 comprises 19 residues. Germline CDR1 ENHRY, CDR2 SYGVKD. V lost 0 bases to trimming and J lost 3 bases; unmatched junction nucleotides: 11. The CDR3 nucleotides read TGTGCCATCAGTGAGTCCCCACGTTCGGGGACTAGCGTCTACAATGAGCAGTTCTTC. This codes for CAISESPRSGTSVYNEQFF.